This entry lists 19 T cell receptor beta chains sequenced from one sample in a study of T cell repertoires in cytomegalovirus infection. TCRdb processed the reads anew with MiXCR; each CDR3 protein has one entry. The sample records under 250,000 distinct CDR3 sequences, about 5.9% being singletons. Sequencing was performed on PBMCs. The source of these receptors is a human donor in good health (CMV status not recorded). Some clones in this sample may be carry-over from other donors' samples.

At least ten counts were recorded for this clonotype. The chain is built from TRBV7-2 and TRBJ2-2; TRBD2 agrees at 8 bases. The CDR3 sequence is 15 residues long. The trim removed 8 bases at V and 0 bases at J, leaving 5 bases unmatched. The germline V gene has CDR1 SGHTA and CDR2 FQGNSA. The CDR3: CASSAGATNTGELFF. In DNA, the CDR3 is TGTGCCAGCTCAGCGGGGGCGACGAACACCGGGGAGCTGTTTTTT.

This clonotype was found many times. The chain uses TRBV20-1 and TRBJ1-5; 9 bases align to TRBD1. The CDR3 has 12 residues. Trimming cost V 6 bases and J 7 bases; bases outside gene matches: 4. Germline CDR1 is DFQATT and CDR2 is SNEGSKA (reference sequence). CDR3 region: CSADRGGQPQHF. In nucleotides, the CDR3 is TGCAGTGCGGACAGGGGAGGGCAGCCCCAGCATTTT.

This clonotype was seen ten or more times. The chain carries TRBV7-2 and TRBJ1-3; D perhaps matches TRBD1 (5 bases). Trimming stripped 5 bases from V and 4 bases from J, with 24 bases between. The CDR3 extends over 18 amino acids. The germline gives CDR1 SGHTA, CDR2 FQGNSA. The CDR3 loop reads CASSLAGTALAGGNTIYF. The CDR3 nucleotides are TGTGCCAGCAGCCTTGCCGGGACCGCCTTAGCGGGGGGAAACACCATATATTTT.

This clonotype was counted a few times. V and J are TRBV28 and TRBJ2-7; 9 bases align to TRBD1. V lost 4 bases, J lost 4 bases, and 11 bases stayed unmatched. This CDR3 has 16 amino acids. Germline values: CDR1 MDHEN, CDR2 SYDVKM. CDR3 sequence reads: CASSSRGGQGRYEQYF. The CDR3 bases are TGTGCCAGCAGTTCGAGAGGGGGACAGGGTCGTTACGAGCAGTACTTC.

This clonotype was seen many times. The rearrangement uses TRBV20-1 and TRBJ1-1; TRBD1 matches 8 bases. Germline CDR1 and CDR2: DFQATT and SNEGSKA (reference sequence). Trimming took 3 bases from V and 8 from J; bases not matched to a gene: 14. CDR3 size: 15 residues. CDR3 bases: TGCAGTGCTAGTCCCACCCTCCGGACAGGGCCCGAAGCTTTCTTT. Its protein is CSASPTLRTGPEAFF.

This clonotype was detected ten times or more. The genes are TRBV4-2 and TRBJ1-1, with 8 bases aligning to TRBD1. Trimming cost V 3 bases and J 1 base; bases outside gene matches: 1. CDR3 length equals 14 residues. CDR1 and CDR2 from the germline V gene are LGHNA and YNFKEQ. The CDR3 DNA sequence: TGTGCCAGCAGCCAGGGACAGGAGAACACTGAAGCTTTCTTT. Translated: CASSQGQENTEAFF.

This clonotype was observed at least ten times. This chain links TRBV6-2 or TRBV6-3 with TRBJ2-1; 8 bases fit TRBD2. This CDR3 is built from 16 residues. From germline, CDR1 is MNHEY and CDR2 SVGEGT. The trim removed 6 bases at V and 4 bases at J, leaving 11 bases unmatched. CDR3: CASSPRGGGSYNEQFF. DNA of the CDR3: TGTGCCAGCAGCCCACGGGGGGGGGGCTCTTACAATGAGCAGTTCTTC.

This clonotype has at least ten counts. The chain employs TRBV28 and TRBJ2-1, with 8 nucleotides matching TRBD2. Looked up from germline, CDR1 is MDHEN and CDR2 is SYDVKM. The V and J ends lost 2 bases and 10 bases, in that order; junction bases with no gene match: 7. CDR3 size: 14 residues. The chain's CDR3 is CASSLRGTRSEQFF. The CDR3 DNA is TGTGCCAGCAGTTTACGTGGGACTAGGAGCGAGCAGTTCTTC.

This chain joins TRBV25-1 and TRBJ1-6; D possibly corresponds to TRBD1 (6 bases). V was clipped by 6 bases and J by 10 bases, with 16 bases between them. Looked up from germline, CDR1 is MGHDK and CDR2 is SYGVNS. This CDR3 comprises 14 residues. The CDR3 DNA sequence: TGTGCCAGCAGGCATCGGACAGTCCCCTCACCCCTCCACTTT. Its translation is CASRHRTVPSPLHF. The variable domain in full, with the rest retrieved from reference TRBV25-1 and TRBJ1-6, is EADIYQTPRYLVIGTGKKITLECSQTMGHDKMYWYQQDPGMELHLIHYSYGVNSTEKGDLSSESTVSRIRTEHFPLTLESARPSHTSQYLCASRHRTVPSPLHFGNGTRLTVT.

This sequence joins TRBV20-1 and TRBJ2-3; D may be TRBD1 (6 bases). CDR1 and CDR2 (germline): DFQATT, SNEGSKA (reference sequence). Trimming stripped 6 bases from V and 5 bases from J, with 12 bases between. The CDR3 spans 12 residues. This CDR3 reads CSAPGVKDTQYF. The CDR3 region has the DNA TGCAGTGCCCCAGGGGTAAAAGATACGCAGTATTTT.

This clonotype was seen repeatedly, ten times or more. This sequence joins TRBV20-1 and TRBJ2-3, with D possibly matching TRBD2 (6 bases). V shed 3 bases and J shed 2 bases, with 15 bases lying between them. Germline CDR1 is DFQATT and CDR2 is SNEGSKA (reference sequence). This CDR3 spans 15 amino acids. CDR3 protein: CSASSSAGLTDTQYF. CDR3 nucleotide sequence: TGCAGTGCTAGCTCCAGTGCGGGGCTCACAGATACGCAGTATTTT.

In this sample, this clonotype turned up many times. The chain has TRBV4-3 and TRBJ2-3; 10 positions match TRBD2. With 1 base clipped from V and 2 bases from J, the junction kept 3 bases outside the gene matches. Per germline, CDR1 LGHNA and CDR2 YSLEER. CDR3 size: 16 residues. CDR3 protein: CASSQVSGGDTDTQYF. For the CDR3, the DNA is TGCGCCAGCAGCCAAGTGAGCGGGGGGGACACAGATACGCAGTATTTT.

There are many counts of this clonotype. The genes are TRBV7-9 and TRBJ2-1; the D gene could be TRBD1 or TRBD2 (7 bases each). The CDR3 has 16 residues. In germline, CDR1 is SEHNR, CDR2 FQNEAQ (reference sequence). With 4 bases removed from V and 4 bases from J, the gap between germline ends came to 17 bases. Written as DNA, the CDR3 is TGTGCCAGCAGCTCCCCCAGGGGGGGGGCATACAATGAGCAGTTCTTC. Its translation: CASSSPRGGAYNEQFF.

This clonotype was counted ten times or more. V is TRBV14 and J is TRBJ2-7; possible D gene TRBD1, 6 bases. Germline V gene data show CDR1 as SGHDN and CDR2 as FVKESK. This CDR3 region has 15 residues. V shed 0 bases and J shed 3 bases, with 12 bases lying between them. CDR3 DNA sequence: TGTGCCAGCAGCCAAGATAAGCTCAGGGGCTACGAGCAGTACTTC. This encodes CASSQDKLRGYEQYF. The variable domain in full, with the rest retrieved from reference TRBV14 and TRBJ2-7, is EAGVTQFPSHSVIEKGQTVTLRCDPISGHDNLYWYRRVMGKEIKFLLHFVKESKQDESGMPNNRFLAERTGGTYSTLKVQPAELEDSGVYFCASSQDKLRGYEQYFGPGTRLTVT.

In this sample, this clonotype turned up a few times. The CDR3 spells CASSKYGYTF. The CDR3 DNA sequence: TGTGCCAGCAGCAAATATGGCTACACCTTC. The chain links TRBV12-3 or TRBV12-4 to TRBJ1-2; D is ambiguous. V gave up 6 bases and J gave up 5 bases, with 4 bases separating them. The length of the CDR3 is 10 residues.

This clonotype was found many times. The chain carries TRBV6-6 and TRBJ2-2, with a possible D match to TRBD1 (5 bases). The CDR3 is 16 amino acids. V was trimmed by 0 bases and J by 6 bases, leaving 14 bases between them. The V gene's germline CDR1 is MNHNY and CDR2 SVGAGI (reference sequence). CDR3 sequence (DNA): TGTGCCAGCAGTTACTCGACAGCCCCAAACGCCGGGGAGCTGTTTTTT. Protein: CASSYSTAPNAGELFF.

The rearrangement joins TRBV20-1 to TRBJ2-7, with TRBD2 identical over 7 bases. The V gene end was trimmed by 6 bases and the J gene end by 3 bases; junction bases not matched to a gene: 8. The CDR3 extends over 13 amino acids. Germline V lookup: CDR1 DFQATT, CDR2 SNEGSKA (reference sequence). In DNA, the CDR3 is TGCAGTGCCGAAGAGCGGGGAATCTACGAGCAGTACTTC. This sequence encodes CSAEERGIYEQYF.

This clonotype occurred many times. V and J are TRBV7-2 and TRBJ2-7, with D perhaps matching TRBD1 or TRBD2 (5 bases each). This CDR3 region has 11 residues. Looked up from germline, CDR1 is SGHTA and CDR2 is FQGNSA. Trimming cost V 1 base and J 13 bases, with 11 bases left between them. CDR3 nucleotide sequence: TGTGCCAGCAGCTTAGGAGGGGACCTTTACTTC. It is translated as CASSLGGDLYF.

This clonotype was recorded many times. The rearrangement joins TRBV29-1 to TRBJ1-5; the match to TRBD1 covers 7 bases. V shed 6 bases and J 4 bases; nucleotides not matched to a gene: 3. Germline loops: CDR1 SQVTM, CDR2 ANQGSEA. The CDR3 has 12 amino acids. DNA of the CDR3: TGCAGCGTAACAGGGGTAAATCAGCCCCAGCATTTT. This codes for CSVTGVNQPQHF.